The 21 T cell receptor beta chains below all came from one sample that was sequenced in a study of T cell changes during pregnancy in multiple sclerosis. Here immunoSEQ multiplex PCR was the method, and the copy in TCRdb shows in-frame clones only, minus some. Of about 40,000 clones listed, just over 90% are singletons. The sequencing here drew on CD4+ T cells from peripheral blood mononuclear cells, taken in the third trimester of pregnancy. The receptors here all came from a female donor with multiple sclerosis, enrolled in a pregnancy study.

The count of this clone is one. This sequence joins TRBV7-2 and TRBJ2-3, with 10 positions matching TRBD1. Germline CDR1 reads SGHTA; CDR2 reads FQGNSA. V lost 4 bases, J lost 3 bases, and 7 bases stayed unmatched. The CDR3 totals 16 residues. The CDR3 is CASSSRTGGMTDTQYF. CDR3 nucleotide sequence: TGTGCCAGCAGCTCACGGACAGGGGGGATGACAGATACGCAGTATTTT.

J is TRBJ2-5 and V is TRBV7-2; 7 bases agree with TRBD1. J gave up 5 bases and V 5 bases, and 2 bases lay outside the gene matches. The CDR3 consists of 12 residues. Germline CDR1 SGHTA, CDR2 FQGNSA. The CDR3 spells CASSPGQETQYF. The CDR3 coding sequence is TGTGCCAGCAGCCCGGGACAGGAGACCCAGTACTTC. Combining the CDR3 with reference TRBV7-2 and TRBJ2-5 gives the whole variable domain GAGVSQSPSNKVTEKGKDVELRCDPISGHTALYWYRQSLGQGLEFLIYFQGNSAPDKSGLPSDRFSAERTGGSVSTLTIQRTQQEDSAVYLCASSPGQETQYFGPGTRLLVL.

The chain employs TRBV13 and TRBJ1-3; 11 bases are shared with TRBD1. The CDR3 is 18 residues long. The trim removed 5 bases at V and 0 bases at J, leaving 9 bases unmatched. The germline V gene has CDR1 PRHDT and CDR2 FYEKMQ (reference sequence). CDR3 bases: TGTGCCAGCAGCACCCGAGGACAGGGGGCAATCTCTGGAAACACCATATATTTT. Its translation is CASSTRGQGAISGNTIYF.

This chain connects TRBV19 to TRBJ2-7; D is possibly TRBD2 (5 bases). This CDR3 is 15 amino acids long. From germline, CDR1 is LNHDA and CDR2 SQIVND (reference sequence). The V end was cut by 4 bases, the J end by 5 bases, with 18 bases between. CDR3 amino acids: CASSRQPTIGHEQYF. CDR3 DNA sequence: TGTGCCAGTAGTAGACAACCGACTATCGGGCACGAGCAGTACTTC.

This sequence joins TRBV5-4 and TRBJ2-7; 9 positions agree with TRBD2. The germline V gene encodes CDR1 SGHNT and CDR2 YYREEE (reference sequence). The CDR3 is made up of 16 amino acids. The V segment lost 1 base and the J segment 4 bases; nucleotides outside the gene matches: 9. In DNA, the CDR3 is TGTGCCAGCAGCTTGTTTTTAGCGGGAGATCTATACGAGCAGTACTTC. This translates into CASSLFLAGDLYEQYF.

Here the CDR3 reads CASSPPGTGHTEAFF. DNA for the CDR3: TGCGCCAGCAGCCCGCCCGGGACAGGGCACACTGAAGCTTTCTTT. This sequence joins TRBV5-1 and TRBJ1-1, with 9 positions matching TRBD1. This CDR3 spans 15 amino acids. Trimming removed 4 bases from V and 3 bases from J; junction bases left unmatched: 7. Germline values: CDR1 SGHRS, CDR2 YFSETQ.

This chain uses TRBV5-6 with TRBJ2-7, with D tentatively TRBD2 (5 bases). Trimming pared 2 bases from V and 6 bases from J, leaving 12 bases between. This CDR3 spans 13 amino acids. Germline loops: CDR1 SGHDT, CDR2 YYEEEE. The CDR3 region has the DNA TGTGCCAGCAGCTTTGGAGGCCCCGGCGAGCAGTACTTC. As protein: CASSFGGPGEQYF.

The chain has TRBV5-4 and TRBJ2-5; 9 positions agree with TRBD2. The CDR3 length is 15 residues. CDR1 is SGHNT, CDR2 YYREEE, per germline (reference sequence). Trimming took 0 bases from V and 4 from J; bases not matched to a gene: 4. CDR3: CASSLVAGVGETQYF. The CDR3 DNA follows: TGTGCCAGCAGCTTGGTAGCGGGAGTCGGAGAGACCCAGTACTTC. The complete variable domain, with remaining parts taken from reference TRBV5-4 and TRBJ2-5, reads ETGVTQSPTHLIKTRGQQVTLRCSSQSGHNTVSWYQQALGQGPQFIFQYYREEENGRGNFPPRFSGLQFPNYSSELNVNALELDDSALYLCASSLVAGVGETQYFGPGTRLLVL.

The rearrangement links TRBV6-5 to TRBJ2-7; 7 bases line up with TRBD2. Germline V CDR1 and CDR2: MNHEY, SVGAGI. CDR3 length: 14 residues. Trimming removed 2 bases from V and 3 bases from J; junction bases left unmatched: 4. The chain's CDR3 is CASSYNRDYYEQYF. The CDR3 DNA reads as TGTGCCAGCAGTTACAATCGGGACTACTACGAGCAGTACTTC.

The V call is TRBV5-1, the J call TRBJ1-1; 8 bases are a match to TRBD1. V dropped 4 bases and J dropped 0; count of bases not matched to a gene: 8. CDR1 and CDR2 (germline): SGHRS, YFSETQ. The CDR3 spans 16 residues. The CDR3 DNA follows: TGCGCCAGCAGCCTCGGACAGGGCGATATGAACACTGAAGCTTTCTTT. Its protein is CASSLGQGDMNTEAFF.

J is TRBJ2-7 and V is TRBV4-1; D gene uncertain. CDR1 and CDR2 from the germline V gene are MGHRA and YSYEKL. CDR3 size: 14 residues. Trimming took off 2 bases at V and 0 bases at J, with 8 bases between the two ends. The CDR3 DNA reads as TGCGCCAGCAGCCAAACAGAGAGCTCCTACGAGCAGTACTTC. Protein sequence: CASSQTESSYEQYF.

DNA for the CDR3: TGCGCCAGCAGCCCCTTGTTAGGTGGACTAGCGAGCTACAATGAGCAGTTCTTC. It is translated as CASSPLLGGLASYNEQFF. The chain links TRBV5-1 to TRBJ2-1; TRBD2 matches 9 bases. The junction had 14 bases not matched to a gene; V was cut back by 4 bases and J by 3 bases. The length of the CDR3 is 18 residues. From germline, CDR1 is SGHRS and CDR2 YFSETQ. Together with reference TRBV5-1 and TRBJ2-1, the CDR3 gives the full variable domain: KAGVTQTPRYLIKTRGQQVTLSCSPISGHRSVSWYQQTPGQGLQFLFEYFSETQRNKGNFPGRFSGRQFSNSRSEMNVSTLELGDSALYLCASSPLLGGLASYNEQFFGPGTRLTVL.

This sequence joins TRBV2 and TRBJ2-7; TRBD1 agrees at 11 bases. Germline CDR1 and CDR2: SNHLY and FYNNEI. The CDR3 is made up of 15 amino acids. J lost 3 bases, V lost 6 bases, and 7 bases had no gene match. CDR3 nucleotide sequence: TGTGCCAGCAGCGCGGGACAGGGGGTCGACTACGAGCAGTACTTC. It yields the protein CASSAGQGVDYEQYF.

This chain connects TRBV6-4 to TRBJ2-2; D might be TRBD1 (6 bases). The CDR3 sequence is 15 residues long. V shed 6 bases and J shed 6 bases, with 17 bases lying between them. CDR1 is MRHNA, CDR2 SNTAGT, per germline. The CDR3 nucleotides read TGTGCCAGCAGCGCACAGGGACGGGCCGCCGGGGAGCTGTTTTTT. Amino acid sequence: CASSAQGRAAGELFF.

The chain carries TRBV5-4 and TRBJ2-1; 7 nucleotides align to TRBD1. CDR3 length equals 14 residues. V shed 4 bases and J 9 bases; nucleotides not matched to a gene: 10. Germline V lookup: CDR1 SGHNT, CDR2 YYREEE (reference sequence). The CDR3 bases are TGTGCCAGCAGCCTCGACAGGGAACTCGGTGAGCAGTTCTTC. Translating it yields CASSLDRELGEQFF.

This chain links TRBV5-1 with TRBJ2-1; 7 positions agree with TRBD2. The CDR3 covers 15 residues. The germline V gene encodes CDR1 SGHRS and CDR2 YFSETQ. The V gene end was trimmed by 2 bases and the J gene end by 5 bases; junction bases not matched to a gene: 7. The CDR3 DNA reads as TGCGCCAGCAGCTTTGCTTCTAGCGGTGACAATGAGCAGTTCTTC. It is translated as CASSFASSGDNEQFF.

The genes are TRBV18 and TRBJ1-5, with D possibly matching TRBD1 (5 bases). V gave up 6 bases and J gave up 2 bases, with 8 bases separating them. This CDR3 region has 13 residues. CDR1 and CDR2 (germline): KGHSH, LQKENI. The CDR3 spells CASSDSRNQPQHF. The CDR3 DNA is TGTGCCAGCTCTGACAGTCGCAATCAGCCCCAGCATTTT.

This rearrangement joins TRBV2 to TRBJ1-5, with a possible D match to TRBD1 (6 bases). The ends were cut back, 3 bases at V and 6 bases at J, with 15 bases in the middle. CDR3 length equals 15 residues. Germline CDR1 and CDR2: SNHLY and FYNNEI. DNA for the CDR3: TGTGCCAGCAGTGACAGGGGTGTAACGAGTCAGCCCCAGCATTTT. The encoded protein is CASSDRGVTSQPQHF.

The chain recombines TRBV5-1 with TRBJ2-1; 9 nucleotides align to TRBD2. Germline CDR1 SGHRS, CDR2 YFSETQ. V shed 2 bases, J shed 7 bases, and the junction held 10 bases outside the gene matches. This CDR3 has 16 amino acids. The CDR3 here is CASSFSTSGLPNEQFF. For the CDR3, the DNA is TGCGCCAGCAGCTTTAGTACTAGCGGGCTCCCGAATGAGCAGTTCTTC.

The J gene is TRBJ2-3, the V gene TRBV7-6; D might be TRBD2 (6 bases). Deletions cut 0 bases from V and 10 bases from J, with 23 bases between. Germline CDR1 is SGHVS and CDR2 is FNYEAQ. The CDR3 runs to 17 residues. This chain's CDR3 is CASSLAPPTGDAWAQYF. The CDR3 DNA sequence: TGTGCCAGCAGCTTAGCCCCCCCCACGGGAGATGCGTGGGCGCAGTATTTT.

The chain is built from TRBV5-1 and TRBJ2-7; 7 bases are shared with TRBD2. Per germline, CDR1 SGHRS and CDR2 YFSETQ. This CDR3 has 14 residues. The trim removed 2 bases at V and 5 bases at J, leaving 7 bases unmatched. DNA of the CDR3: TGCGCCAGCAGCTTCGGGGGGAACCTCAACGAGCAGTACTTC. Encoded protein: CASSFGGNLNEQYF. Combining the CDR3 with reference TRBV5-1 and TRBJ2-7 gives the whole variable domain KAGVTQTPRYLIKTRGQQVTLSCSPISGHRSVSWYQQTPGQGLQFLFEYFSETQRNKGNFPGRFSGRQFSNSRSEMNVSTLELGDSALYLCASSFGGNLNEQYFGPGTRLTVT.